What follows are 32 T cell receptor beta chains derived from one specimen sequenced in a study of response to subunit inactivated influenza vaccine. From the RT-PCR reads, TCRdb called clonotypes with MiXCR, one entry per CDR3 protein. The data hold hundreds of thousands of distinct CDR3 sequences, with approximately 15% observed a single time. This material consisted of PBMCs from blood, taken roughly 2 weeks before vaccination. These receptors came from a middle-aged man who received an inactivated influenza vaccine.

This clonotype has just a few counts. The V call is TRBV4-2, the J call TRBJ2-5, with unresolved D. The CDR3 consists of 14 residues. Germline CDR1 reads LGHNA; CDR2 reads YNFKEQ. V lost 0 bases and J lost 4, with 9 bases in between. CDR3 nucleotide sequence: TGTGCCAGCAGCCAAGATTTGGTGGGAGAGACCCAGTACTTC. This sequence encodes CASSQDLVGETQYF.

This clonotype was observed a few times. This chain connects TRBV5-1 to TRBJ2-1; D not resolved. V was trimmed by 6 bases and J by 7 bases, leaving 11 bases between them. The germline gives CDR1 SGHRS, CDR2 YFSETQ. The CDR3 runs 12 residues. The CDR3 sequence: CASTHPGNEQFF. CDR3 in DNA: TGCGCCAGCACCCACCCCGGGAATGAGCAGTTCTTC.

Here the CDR3 reads CSVGSGLALYEQYF. CDR3 bases: TGCAGCGTTGGCTCAGGACTAGCTCTCTACGAGCAGTACTTC. V is TRBV29-1 and J is TRBJ2-7; the match to TRBD2 covers 8 bases. The CDR3 is 14 residues long. Germline lookup yields CDR1 SQVTM and CDR2 ANQGSEA. Trimming took 4 bases from V and 3 from J; bases not matched to a gene: 8.

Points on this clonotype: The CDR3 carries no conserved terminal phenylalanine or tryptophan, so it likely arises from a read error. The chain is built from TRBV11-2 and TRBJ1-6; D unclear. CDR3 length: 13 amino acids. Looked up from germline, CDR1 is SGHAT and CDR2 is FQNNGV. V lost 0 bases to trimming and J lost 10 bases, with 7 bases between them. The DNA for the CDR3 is TGTGCCAGCAGCTTAGAGGGTGTCTCACCCCTCCACTTA. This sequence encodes CASSLEGVSPLHL.

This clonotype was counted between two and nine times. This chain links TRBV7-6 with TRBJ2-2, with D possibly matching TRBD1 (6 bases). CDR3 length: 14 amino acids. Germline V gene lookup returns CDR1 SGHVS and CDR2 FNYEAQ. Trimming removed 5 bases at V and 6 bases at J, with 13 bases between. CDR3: CASSTGLPAGELFF. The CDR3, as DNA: TGTGCCAGCAGCACAGGGCTACCGGCCGGGGAGCTGTTTTTT.

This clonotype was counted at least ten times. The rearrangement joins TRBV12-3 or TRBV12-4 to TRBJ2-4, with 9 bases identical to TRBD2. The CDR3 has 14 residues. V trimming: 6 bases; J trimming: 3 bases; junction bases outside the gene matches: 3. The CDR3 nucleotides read TGTGCCAGCAGGCGACTAGCGGACAAAAACATTCAGTACTTC. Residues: CASRRLADKNIQYF.

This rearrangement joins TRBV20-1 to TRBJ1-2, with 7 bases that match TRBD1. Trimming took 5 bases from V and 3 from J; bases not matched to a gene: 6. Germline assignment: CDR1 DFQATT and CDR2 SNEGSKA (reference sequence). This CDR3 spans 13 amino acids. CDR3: CSADSGTDYGYTF. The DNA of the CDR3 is TGCAGTGCTGACTCCGGGACAGACTATGGCTACACCTTC.

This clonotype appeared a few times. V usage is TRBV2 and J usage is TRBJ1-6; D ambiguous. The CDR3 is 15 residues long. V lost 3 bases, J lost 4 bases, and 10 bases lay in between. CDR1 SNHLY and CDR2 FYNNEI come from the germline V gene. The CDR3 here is CASSDDTRYNSPLHF. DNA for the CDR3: TGTGCCAGCAGTGACGACACCCGATATAATTCACCCCTCCACTTT.

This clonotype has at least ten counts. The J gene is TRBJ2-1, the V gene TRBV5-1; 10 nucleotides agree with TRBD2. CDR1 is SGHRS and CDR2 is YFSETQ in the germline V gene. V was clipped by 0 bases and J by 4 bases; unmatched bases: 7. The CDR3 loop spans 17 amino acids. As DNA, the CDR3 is TGCGCCAGCAGCTTGGTTTCTAGCGGGGGCCTATACAATGAGCAGTTCTTC. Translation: CASSLVSSGGLYNEQFF.

The CDR3 nucleotides are TGTGCCAGCAGTTTACAGGGGGCCGGGTCCGGGGAGCTGTTTTTT. Its protein is CASSLQGAGSGELFF. V gene TRBV7-2 combines with J gene TRBJ2-2, with 9 bases aligning to TRBD1. Per the germline V gene, CDR1 is SGHTA and CDR2 is FQGNSA. The CDR3 spans 15 residues. Trimming at V came to 6 bases and at J to 6 bases, leaving 8 bases not matched to a gene.

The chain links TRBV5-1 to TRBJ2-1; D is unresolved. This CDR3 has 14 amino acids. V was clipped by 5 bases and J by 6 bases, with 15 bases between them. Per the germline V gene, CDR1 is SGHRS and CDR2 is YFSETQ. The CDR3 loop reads CASSPGGPGNEQFF. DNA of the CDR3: TGCGCCAGCAGTCCCGGCGGCCCGGGCAATGAGCAGTTCTTC.

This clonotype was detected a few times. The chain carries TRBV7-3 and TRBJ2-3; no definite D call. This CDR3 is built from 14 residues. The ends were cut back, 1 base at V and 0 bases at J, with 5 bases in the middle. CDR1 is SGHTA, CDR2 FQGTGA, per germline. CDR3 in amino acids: CASSLMPSTDTQYF. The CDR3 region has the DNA TGTGCCAGCAGCTTAATGCCTAGCACAGATACGCAGTATTTT.

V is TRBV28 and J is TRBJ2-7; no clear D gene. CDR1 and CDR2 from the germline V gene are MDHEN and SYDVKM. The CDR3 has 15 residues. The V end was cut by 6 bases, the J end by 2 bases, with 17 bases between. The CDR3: CASSRGPESAYEQYF. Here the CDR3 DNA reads TGTGCCAGCAGCCGAGGACCAGAATCAGCCTACGAGCAGTACTTC.

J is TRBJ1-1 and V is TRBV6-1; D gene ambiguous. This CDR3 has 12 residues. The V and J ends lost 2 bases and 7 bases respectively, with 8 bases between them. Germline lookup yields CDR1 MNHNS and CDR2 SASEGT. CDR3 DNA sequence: TGTGCCAGCAGTGAATACGTGAGTGAAGCTTTCTTT. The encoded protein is CASSEYVSEAFF.

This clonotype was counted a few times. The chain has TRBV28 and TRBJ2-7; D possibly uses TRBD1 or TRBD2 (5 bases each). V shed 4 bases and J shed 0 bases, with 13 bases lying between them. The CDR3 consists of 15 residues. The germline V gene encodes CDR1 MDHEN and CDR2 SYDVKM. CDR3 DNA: TGTGCCAGCAGTTCTCCGGGACCGAGCTCCTACGAGCAGTACTTC. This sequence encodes CASSSPGPSSYEQYF.

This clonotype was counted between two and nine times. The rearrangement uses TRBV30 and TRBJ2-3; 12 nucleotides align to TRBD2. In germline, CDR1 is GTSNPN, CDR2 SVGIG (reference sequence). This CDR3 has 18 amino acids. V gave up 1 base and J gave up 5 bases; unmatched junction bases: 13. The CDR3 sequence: CAWSGHETSGRYGDTQYF. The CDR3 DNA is TGTGCCTGGAGTGGTCACGAGACTAGCGGGAGATACGGAGATACGCAGTATTTT.

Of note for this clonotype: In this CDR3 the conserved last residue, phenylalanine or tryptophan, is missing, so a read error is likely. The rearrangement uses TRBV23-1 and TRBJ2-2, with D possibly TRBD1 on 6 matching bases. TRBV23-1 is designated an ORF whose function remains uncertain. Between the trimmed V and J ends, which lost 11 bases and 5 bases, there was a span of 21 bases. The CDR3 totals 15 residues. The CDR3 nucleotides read TGCGCCCACATAAGTGCAGGGGCAAAAACCGGGGAGCTGTTTTGT. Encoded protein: CAHISAGAKTGELFC.

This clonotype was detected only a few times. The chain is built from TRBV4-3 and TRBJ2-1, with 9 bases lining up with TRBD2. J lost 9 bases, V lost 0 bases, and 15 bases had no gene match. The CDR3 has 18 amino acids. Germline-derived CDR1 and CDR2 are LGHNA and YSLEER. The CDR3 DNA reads TGCGCCAGCAGCCAAGATCCCCCAGGACTAGCGCGACGTGGTGAGCAGTTCTTC. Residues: CASSQDPPGLARRGEQFF.

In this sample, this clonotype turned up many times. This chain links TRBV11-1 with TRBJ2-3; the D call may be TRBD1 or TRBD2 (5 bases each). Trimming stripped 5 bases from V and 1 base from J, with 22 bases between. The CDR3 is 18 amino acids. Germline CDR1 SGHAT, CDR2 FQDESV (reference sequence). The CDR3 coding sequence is TGTGCCAGCAGCAAATCCCGGGGCCCGAGTCCCCGCACAGATACGCAGTATTTT. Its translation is CASSKSRGPSPRTDTQYF.

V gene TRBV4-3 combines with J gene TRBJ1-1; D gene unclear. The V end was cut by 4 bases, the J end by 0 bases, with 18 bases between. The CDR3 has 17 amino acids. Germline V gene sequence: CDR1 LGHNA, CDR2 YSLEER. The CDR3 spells CASSPLLEGPMNTEAFF. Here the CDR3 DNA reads TGCGCCAGCAGCCCACTGCTCGAGGGCCCCATGAACACTGAAGCTTTCTTT.

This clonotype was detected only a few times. DNA for the CDR3: TGCAGTGCTCCGAGGGAGGGGGCGCGTAGCAATGAGCAGTTCTTC. Amino acid sequence: CSAPREGARSNEQFF. The V call is TRBV20-1, the J call TRBJ2-1; D assignment may be TRBD1 or TRBD2 (7 bases each). The germline gives CDR1 DFQATT, CDR2 SNEGSKA (reference sequence). V lost 5 bases, J lost 6 bases, and 20 bases lay in between. This CDR3 is 15 amino acids long.

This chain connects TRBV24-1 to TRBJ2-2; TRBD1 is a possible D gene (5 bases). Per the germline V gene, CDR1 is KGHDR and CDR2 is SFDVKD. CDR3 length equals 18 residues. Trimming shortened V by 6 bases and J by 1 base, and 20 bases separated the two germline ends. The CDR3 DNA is TGTGCCACCAGTCTTGGTAACCGACAGACCTTGAACACCGGGGAGCTGTTTTTT. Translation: CATSLGNRQTLNTGELFF.

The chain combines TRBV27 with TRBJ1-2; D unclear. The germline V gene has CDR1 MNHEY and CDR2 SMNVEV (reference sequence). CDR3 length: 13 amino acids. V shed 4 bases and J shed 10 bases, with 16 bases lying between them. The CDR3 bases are TGTGCCAGCAGTTCCCAACCGCCAGGCCCCTACACCTTC. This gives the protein CASSSQPPGPYTF.

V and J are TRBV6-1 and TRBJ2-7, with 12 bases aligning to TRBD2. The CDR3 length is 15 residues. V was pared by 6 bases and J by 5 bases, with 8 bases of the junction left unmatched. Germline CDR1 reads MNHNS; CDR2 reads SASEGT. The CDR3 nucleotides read TGTGCCAGCAGATCACTAGCGGGAGGTCTTAACGAGCAGTACTTC. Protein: CASRSLAGGLNEQYF.

The DNA for the CDR3 is TGCAGTGCTAGAGGGGGACAGGGGGGACTTTTTATGAACACTGAAGCTTTCTTT. This gives the protein CSARGGQGGLFMNTEAFF. V gene TRBV20-1 combines with J gene TRBJ1-1; 11 positions agree with TRBD1. This CDR3 contains 18 residues. The ends lost 1 base at V and 0 bases at J; junction bases unmatched: 10. Germline loops: CDR1 DFQATT, CDR2 SNEGSKA (reference sequence).

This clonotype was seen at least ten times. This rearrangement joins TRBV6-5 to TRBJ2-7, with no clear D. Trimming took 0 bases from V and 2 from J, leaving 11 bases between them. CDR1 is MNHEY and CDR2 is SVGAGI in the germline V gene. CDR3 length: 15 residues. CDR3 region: CASSYSDHFPYEQYF. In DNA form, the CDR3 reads TGTGCCAGCAGTTACTCGGACCACTTCCCCTACGAGCAGTACTTC.

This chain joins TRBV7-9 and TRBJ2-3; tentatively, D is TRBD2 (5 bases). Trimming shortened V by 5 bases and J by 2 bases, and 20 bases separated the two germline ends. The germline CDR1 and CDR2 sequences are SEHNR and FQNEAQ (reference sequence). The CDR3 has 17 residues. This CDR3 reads CASSQGSGLMPTDTQYF. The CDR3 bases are TGTGCCAGCAGCCAAGGGTCCGGACTGATGCCCACAGATACGCAGTATTTT.

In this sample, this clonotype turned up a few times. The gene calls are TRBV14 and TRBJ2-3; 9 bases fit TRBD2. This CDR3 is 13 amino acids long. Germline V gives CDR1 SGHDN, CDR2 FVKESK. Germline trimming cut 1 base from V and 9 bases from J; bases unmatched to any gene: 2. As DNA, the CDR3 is TGTGCCAGCAGCCAAGGTCTAGCGGGGACGCAGTATTTT. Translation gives CASSQGLAGTQYF. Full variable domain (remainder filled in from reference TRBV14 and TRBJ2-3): EAGVTQFPSHSVIEKGQTVTLRCDPISGHDNLYWYRRVMGKEIKFLLHFVKESKQDESGMPNNRFLAERTGGTYSTLKVQPAELEDSGVYFCASSQGLAGTQYFGPGTRLTVL.

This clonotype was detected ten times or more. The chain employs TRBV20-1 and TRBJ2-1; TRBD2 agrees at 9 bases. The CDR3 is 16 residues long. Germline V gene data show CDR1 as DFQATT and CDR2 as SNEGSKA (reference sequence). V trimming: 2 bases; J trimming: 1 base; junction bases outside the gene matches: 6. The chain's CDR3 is CSARTREGLSYNEQFF. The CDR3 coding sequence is TGCAGTGCTAGAACGCGGGAGGGCCTATCCTACAATGAGCAGTTCTTC.

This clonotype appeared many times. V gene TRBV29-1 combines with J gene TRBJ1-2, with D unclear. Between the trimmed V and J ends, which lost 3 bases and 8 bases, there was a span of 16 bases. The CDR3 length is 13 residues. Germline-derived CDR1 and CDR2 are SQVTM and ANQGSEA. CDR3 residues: CSVDPGGSSGYTF. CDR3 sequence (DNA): TGCAGCGTTGATCCCGGCGGTAGCAGCGGCTACACCTTC.

The CDR3 sequence: CASTRGIEETQYF. DNA for the CDR3: TGTGCCAGCACCCGTGGAATCGAAGAGACCCAGTACTTC. The chain uses TRBV7-2 and TRBJ2-5; no reliable D call. The CDR3 has 13 residues. Per the germline V gene, CDR1 is SGHTA and CDR2 is FQGNSA. Trimming left V 7 bases short and J 3 bases short, with 12 bases between.

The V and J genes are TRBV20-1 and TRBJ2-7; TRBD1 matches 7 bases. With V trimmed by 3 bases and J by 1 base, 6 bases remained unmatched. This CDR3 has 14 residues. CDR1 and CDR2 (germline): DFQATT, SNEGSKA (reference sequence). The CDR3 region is CSARRGTASYEQYF. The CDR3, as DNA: TGCAGTGCTAGGCGAGGGACAGCTTCCTACGAGCAGTACTTC.